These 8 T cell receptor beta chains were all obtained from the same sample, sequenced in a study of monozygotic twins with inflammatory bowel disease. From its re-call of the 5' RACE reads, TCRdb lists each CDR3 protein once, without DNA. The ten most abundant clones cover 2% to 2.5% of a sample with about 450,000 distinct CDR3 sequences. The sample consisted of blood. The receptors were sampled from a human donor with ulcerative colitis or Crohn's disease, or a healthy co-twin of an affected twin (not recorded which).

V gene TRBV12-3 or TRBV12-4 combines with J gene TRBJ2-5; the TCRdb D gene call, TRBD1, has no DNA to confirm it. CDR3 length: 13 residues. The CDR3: CASRRGIEETQYF.

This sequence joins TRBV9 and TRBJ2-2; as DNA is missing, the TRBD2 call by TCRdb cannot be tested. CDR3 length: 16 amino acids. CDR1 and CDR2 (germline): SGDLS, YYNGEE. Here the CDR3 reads CASSVAPTSGFGELFF.

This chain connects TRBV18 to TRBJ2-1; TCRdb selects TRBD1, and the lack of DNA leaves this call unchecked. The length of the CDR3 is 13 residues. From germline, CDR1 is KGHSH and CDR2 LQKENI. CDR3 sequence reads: CASSRNRANEQFF.

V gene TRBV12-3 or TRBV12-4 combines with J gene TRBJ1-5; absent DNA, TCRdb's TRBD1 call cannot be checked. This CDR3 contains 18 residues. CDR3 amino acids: CASSYDKTGGSSNQPQHF.

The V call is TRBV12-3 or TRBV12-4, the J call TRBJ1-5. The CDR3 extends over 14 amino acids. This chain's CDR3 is CASRTDKVGQPQHF.

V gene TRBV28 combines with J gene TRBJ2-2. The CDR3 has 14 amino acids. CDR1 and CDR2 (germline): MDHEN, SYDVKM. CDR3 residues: CASSFSGITGELFF.

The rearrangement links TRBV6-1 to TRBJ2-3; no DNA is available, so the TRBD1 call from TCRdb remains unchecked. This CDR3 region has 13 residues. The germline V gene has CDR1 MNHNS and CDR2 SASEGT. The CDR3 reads CASRTTGVDTQYF.

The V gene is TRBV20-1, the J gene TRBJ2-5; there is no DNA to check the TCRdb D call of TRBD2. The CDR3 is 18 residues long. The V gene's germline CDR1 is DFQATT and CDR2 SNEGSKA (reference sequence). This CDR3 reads CSARDLFVPGLSKETQYF.